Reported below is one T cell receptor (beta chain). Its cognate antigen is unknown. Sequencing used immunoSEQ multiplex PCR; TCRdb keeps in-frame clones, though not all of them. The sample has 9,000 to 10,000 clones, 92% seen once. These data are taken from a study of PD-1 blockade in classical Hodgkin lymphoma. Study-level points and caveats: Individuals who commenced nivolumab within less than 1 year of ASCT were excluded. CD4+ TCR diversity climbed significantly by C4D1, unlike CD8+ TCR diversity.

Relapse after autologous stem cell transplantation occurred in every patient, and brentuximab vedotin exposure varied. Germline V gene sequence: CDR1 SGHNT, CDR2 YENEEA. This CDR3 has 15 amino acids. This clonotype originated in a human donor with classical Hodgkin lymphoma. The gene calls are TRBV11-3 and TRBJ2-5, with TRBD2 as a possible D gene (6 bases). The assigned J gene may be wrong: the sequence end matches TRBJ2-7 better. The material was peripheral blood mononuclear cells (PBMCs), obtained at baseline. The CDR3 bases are TGTGCCAGCAGCTTATGGTCCGGGAGCTCCTACGAGCAGTACTTC. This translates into CASSLWSGSSYEQYF.